The clone carrying this T cell receptor beta chain was recorded only once. The antigen is unknown. Produced via immunoSEQ multiplex PCR; TCRdb's table is partial and in-frame only. The sample holds tens of thousands of clones, 90% to 95% seen once. The source of the sample is a study of resident and recirculating memory T cells in vitiligo. Study as a whole: Epidermis came from shave biopsies of lesional and nonlesional sites, plus PBMCs. Genomic DNA was extracted from whole homogenized samples, with no cell sorting. Study conclusions and caveats: Non-conserved TCRs across sites and patients suggested distinct clones per lesion.

No vitiligo treatment was given during the prior three months. This CDR3 is built from 16 residues. Germline V gene sequence: CDR1 MDHEN, CDR2 SYDVKM. V was trimmed by 5 bases and J by 8 bases, leaving 21 bases between them. This clonotype was obtained from a male donor with vitiligo. The material sequenced was blood. The chain has TRBV28 and TRBJ1-4, with D perhaps matching TRBD1 (6 bases). This chain's CDR3 is CASSTIFSGVGEKLFF. The CDR3 DNA follows: TGTGCCAGCAGTACCATATTTTCAGGGGTAGGAGAAAAACTGTTTTTT.